The 5 T cell receptor beta chains below all came from one sample that was sequenced in a study of neurological immune-mediated disorders. In TCRdb, the 5' RACE reads were re-called with MiXCR into one record per CDR3 protein. Of more than 30,000 distinct CDR3 sequences in the sample, 13% are singletons; the top ten hold 4% to 5.5%. Time point indicated: technical triplicate 2. Input material: CD4+ T cells from blood. All receptors derive from a female donor with HTLV-1-associated myelopathy (HAM/TSP).

This clonotype was counted many times. The chain recombines TRBV7-9 with TRBJ2-2; 9 bases map to TRBD1. With V trimmed by 3 bases and J by 4 bases, 0 bases remained unmatched. This CDR3 is built from 14 residues. The germline V gene encodes CDR1 SEHNR and CDR2 FQNEAQ (reference sequence). CDR3 region: CASSLTGGTGELFF. As DNA, the CDR3 is TGTGCCAGCAGCTTGACAGGGGGCACCGGGGAGCTGTTTTTT.

This clonotype was seen at least ten times. V usage is TRBV28 and J usage is TRBJ2-1; TRBD2 matches 9 bases. The length of the CDR3 is 19 residues. Per germline, CDR1 MDHEN and CDR2 SYDVKM. The trim removed 6 bases at V and 0 bases at J, leaving 15 bases unmatched. CDR3 protein: CASSQSSGGSSSSYNEQFF. In DNA, the CDR3 is TGTGCCAGCAGCCAGTCCAGCGGGGGGTCCTCGAGCTCCTACAATGAGCAGTTCTTC.

The chain has TRBV24-1 and TRBJ2-1; 9 nucleotides match TRBD1. From germline, CDR1 is KGHDR and CDR2 SFDVKD. V lost 3 bases, J lost 6 bases, and 8 bases stayed unmatched. This CDR3 has 16 amino acids. The CDR3 reads CATSDAGTGFRNEQFF. The CDR3 DNA sequence: TGTGCCACCAGTGATGCCGGGACAGGGTTTCGCAATGAGCAGTTCTTC.

Ten or more counts support this clonotype. This CDR3 is CASSVLGTYEQYF. The CDR3 DNA reads TGTGCCAGCAGCGTACTAGGGACCTACGAGCAGTACTTC. V and J are TRBV7-2 and TRBJ2-7, with D possibly matching TRBD2 (5 bases). This CDR3 has 13 residues. CDR1 is SGHTA, CDR2 FQGNSA, per germline. Trimming removed 5 bases from V and 2 bases from J, with 10 bases in between.

The sample holds many counts of this clonotype. The genes are TRBV4-1 and TRBJ2-2; perhaps TRBD1 as D (7 bases). CDR3 length equals 19 residues. V dropped 1 base and J dropped 6 bases, with 24 bases sitting between them. Looked up from germline, CDR1 is MGHRA and CDR2 is YSYEKL. CDR3 sequence: CASSQGILRRQGGPGELFF. Written as DNA, the CDR3 is TGCGCCAGCAGCCAAGGAATTTTGAGGAGACAGGGAGGTCCCGGGGAGCTGTTTTTT.